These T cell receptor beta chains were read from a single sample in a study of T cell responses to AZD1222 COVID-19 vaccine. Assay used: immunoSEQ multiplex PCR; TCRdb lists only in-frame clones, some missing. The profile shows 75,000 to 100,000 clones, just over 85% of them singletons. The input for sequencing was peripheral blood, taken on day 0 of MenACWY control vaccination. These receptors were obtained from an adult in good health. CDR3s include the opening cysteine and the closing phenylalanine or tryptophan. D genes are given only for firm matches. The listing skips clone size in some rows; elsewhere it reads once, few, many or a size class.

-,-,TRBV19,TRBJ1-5,CASSSPDRPQHF,TGTGCCAGTAGTAGCCCGGACAGGCCCCAGCATTTT
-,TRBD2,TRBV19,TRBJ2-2,CASSPRASGGSSGELFF,TGTGCCAGTAGTCCCCGGGCTAGCGGGGGAAGTAGCGGGGAGCTGTTTTTT
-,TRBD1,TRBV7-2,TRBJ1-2,CASSIGTGNPYGYTF,TGTGCCAGCAGCATCGGGACAGGAAACCCCTATGGCTACACCTTC
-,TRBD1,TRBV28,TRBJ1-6,CASSGQGGWAPLHF,TGTGCCAGCAGCGGACAGGGAGGTTGGGCACCCCTCCACTTT
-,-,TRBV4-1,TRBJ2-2,CASSQGPFNRGQNTGELFF,TGCGCCAGCAGCCAAGGTCCCTTTAACCGGGGGCAGAACACCGGGGAGCTGTTTTTT
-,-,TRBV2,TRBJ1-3,CASTGDSGNTIYF,TGTGCCAGCACAGGAGACTCTGGAAACACCATATATTTT
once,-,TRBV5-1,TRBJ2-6,CASSLWSASSGANVLTF,TGCGCCAGCAGCTTGTGGTCCGCAAGCTCTGGGGCCAACGTCCTGACTTTC
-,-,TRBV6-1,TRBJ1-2,CASSDRGGGYTF,TGTGCCAGCAGTGACAGGGGTGGCGGCTACACCTTC
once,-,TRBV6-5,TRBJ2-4,CATSRENIQYF,TGTGCCACGAGCCGAGAAAACATTCAGTACTTC
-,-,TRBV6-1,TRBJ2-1,CASSEAQESGNEQFF,TGTGCCAGCAGTGAAGCGCAGGAGTCCGGCAATGAGCAGTTCTTC
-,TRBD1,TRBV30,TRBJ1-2,CAWNPTGFAGYTF,TGTGCCTGGAACCCGACAGGGTTCGCGGGCTACACCTTC
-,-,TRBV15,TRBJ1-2,CATSRDESSYGYTF,TGTGCCACCAGCAGAGACGAGAGTTCCTATGGCTACACCTTC
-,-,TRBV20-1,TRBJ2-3,CSASPDDSTDTQYF,TGCAGTGCTAGTCCTGATGACAGCACAGATACGCAGTATTTT
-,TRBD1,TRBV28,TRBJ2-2,CASGTANTGELFF,TGTGCCAGCGGGACAGCGAACACCGGGGAGCTGTTTTTT
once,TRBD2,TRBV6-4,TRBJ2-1,CASIKPGLASNEQFF,TGTGCCAGCATTAAGCCGGGACTAGCTTCGAATGAGCAGTTCTTC
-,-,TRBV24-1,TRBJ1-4,CATSDSSPFREKLFF,TGTGCCACCAGTGATTCGTCACCTTTTCGGGAAAAACTGTTTTTT
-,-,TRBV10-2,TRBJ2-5,CASSQGGQETQYF,TGCGCCAGCAGCCAGGGGGGGCAAGAGACCCAGTACTTC
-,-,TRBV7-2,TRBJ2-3,CASSLGLGTDTQYF,TGTGCCAGCAGCTTAGGACTAGGCACAGATACGCAGTATTTT
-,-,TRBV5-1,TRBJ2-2,CASSHEVNTGELFF,TGCGCCAGCAGCCATGAGGTGAACACCGGGGAGCTGTTTTTT
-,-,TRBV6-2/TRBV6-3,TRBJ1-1,CASSYSMGRNTEAFF,TGTGCCAGCAGTTACTCGATGGGCAGGAACACTGAAGCTTTCTTT
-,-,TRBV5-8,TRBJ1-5,CASSLFPGAGQPQHF,TGTGCCAGCAGCTTGTTCCCCGGGGCCGGACAGCCCCAGCATTTT
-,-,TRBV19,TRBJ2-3,CASSPGQGRTLDTQYF,TGTGCCAGTAGTCCGGGCCAGGGGCGAACTTTGGATACGCAGTATTTT
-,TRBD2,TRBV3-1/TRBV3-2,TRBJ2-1,CASSLQLGGSYNEQFF,TGTGCCAGCAGCCTCCAGCTGGGGGGGTCCTACAATGAGCAGTTCTTC
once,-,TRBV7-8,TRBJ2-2,CASSLAERRTGELFF,TGTGCCAGCAGCTTAGCGGAGAGGAGGACCGGGGAGCTGTTTTTT
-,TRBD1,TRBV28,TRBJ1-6,CASSLPGRGFSSPLHF,TGTGCCAGCAGTTTACCCGGCAGGGGGTTTAGTTCACCCCTCCACTTT
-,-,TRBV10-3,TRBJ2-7,CAIMGSGENAYEQYF,TGTGCCATCATGGGGTCCGGGGAAAATGCCTACGAGCAGTACTTC
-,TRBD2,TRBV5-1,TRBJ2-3,CASSLGTSGLTDTQYF,TGCGCCAGCAGCCTAGGGACTAGCGGGCTCACAGATACGCAGTATTTT
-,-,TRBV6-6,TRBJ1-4,CASWTATNEKLFF,TGTGCCAGCTGGACAGCAACTAATGAAAAACTGTTTTTT
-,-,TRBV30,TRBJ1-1,CAWRPGHEAFF,TGTGCCTGGAGACCGGGACACGAAGCTTTCTTT
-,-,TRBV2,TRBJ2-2,CASRPDEGELFF,TGTGCCAGCAGGCCGGACGAGGGGGAGCTGTTTTTT
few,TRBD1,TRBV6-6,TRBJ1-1,CASSSWDSLDTEAFF,TGTGCCAGCAGTTCCTGGGACAGCTTGGACACTGAAGCTTTCTTT
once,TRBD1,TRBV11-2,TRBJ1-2,CASSHPRTGAGGYTF,TGTGCCAGCAGCCATCCACGGACAGGGGCCGGAGGCTACACCTTC
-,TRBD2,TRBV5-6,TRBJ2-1,CASSLELAGGPGYNEQFF,TGTGCCAGCAGCTTGGAACTAGCGGGGGGGCCGGGTTACAATGAGCAGTTCTTC
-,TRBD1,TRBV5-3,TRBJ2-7,CARSFPGGSYEQYF,TGTGCCAGAAGCTTTCCAGGGGGCTCCTACGAGCAGTACTTC
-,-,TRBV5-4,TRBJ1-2,CASSLGGVRTNYGYTF,TGTGCCAGCAGCTTGGGAGGGGTCCGAACAAACTATGGCTACACCTTC
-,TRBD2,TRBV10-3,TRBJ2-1,CAISGLAGNEQFF,TGTGCCATCAGTGGACTAGCGGGGAATGAGCAGTTCTTC
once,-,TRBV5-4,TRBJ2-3,CASSFGGDTDTQYF,TGTGCCAGCAGCTTCGGGGGAGACACAGATACGCAGTATTTT
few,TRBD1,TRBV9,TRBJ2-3,CASSGGTGVEADTQYF,TGTGCCAGCAGCGGGGGGACAGGGGTTGAAGCAGATACGCAGTATTTT
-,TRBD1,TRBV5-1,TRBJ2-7,CASSAEGQGGPQYF,TGCGCCAGCAGCGCGGAGGGACAGGGTGGACCGCAGTACTTC
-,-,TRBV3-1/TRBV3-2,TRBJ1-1,CASSQVQGRRGAFF,TGTGCCAGCAGCCAAGTCCAGGGCAGGAGAGGAGCTTTCTTT
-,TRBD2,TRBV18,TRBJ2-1,CASSSGVEQFF,TGTGCCAGCAGTAGCGGGGTTGAGCAGTTCTTC
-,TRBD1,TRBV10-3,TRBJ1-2,CAISRGTAEGMGYTF,TGTGCCATCAGCCGAGGGACAGCCGAGGGGATGGGCTACACCTTC
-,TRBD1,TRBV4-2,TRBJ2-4,CASSQGTGTENIQYF,TGTGCCAGCAGCCAAGGGACAGGAACCGAAAACATTCAGTACTTC
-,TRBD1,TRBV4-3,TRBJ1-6,CASSQEDRRFYNSPLHF,TGCGCCAGCAGCCAAGAGGACAGGCGATTCTATAATTCACCCCTCCACTTT
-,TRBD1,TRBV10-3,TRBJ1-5,CAIAQGGNQPQHF,TGTGCCATCGCGCAGGGGGGCAATCAGCCCCAGCATTTT
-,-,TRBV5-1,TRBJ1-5,CASSPDLNQPQHF,TGCGCCAGCAGCCCGGACCTTAATCAGCCCCAGCATTTT
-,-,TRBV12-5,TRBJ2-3,CASGLAPGPRPYF,TGTGCTAGTGGTTTAGCACCGGGCCCCCGACCGTATTTT
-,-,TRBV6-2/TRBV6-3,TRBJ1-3,CASSYPRTGSGNTIYF,TGTGCCAGCAGTTACCCCAGGACCGGCTCTGGAAACACCATATATTTT
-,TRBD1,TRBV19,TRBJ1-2,CASSPRAPPGQGSYGYTF,TGTGCCAGTAGTCCAAGGGCTCCCCCGGGACAGGGGAGCTATGGCTACACCTTC
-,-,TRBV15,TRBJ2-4,CATSRVERNIQYF,TGTGCCACCAGCAGGGTCGAGAGAAACATTCAGTACTTC
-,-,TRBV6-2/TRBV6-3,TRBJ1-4,CASSYSNVRLNEKLFF,TGTGCCAGCAGTTACTCGAATGTACGGCTTAATGAAAAACTGTTTTTT
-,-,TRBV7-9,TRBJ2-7,CASSSAGQMSSYEQYF,TGTGCCAGCAGCTCCGCCGGGCAGATGAGCTCCTACGAGCAGTACTTC
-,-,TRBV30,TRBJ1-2,CAWSTGLHGYTF,TGTGCCTGGAGTACGGGCCTGCATGGCTACACCTTC